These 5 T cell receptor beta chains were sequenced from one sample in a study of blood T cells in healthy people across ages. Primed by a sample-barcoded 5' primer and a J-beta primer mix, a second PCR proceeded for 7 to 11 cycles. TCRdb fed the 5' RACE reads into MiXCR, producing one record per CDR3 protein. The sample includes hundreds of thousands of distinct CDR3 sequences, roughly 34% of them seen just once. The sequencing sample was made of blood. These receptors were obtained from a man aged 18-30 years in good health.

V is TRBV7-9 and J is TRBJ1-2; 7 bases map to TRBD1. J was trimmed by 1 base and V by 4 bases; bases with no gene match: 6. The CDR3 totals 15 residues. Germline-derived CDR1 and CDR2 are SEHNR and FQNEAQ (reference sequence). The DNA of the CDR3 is TGTGCCAGCAGCTCTAGGCGGGACAGTAACTATGGCTACACCTTC. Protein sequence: CASSSRRDSNYGYTF.

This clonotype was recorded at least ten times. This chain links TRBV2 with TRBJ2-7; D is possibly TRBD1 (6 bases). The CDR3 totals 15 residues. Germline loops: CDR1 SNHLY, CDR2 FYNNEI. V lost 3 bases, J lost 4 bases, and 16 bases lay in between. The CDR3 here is CASSDIWTEGYEQYF. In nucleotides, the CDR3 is TGTGCCAGCAGTGATATCTGGACAGAAGGTTACGAGCAGTACTTC.

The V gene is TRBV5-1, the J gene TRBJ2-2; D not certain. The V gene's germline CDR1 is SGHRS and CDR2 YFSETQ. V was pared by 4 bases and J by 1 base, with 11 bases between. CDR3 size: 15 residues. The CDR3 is CASSRLTGNTGELFF. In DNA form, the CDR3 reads TGCGCCAGCAGCCGGCTGACTGGGAACACCGGGGAGCTGTTTTTT.

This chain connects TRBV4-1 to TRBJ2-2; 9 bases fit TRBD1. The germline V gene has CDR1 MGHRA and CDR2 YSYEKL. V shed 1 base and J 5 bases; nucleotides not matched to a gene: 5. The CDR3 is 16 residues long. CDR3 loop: CASSQVGGQGTGELFF. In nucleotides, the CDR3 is TGCGCCAGCAGCCAAGTAGGGGGACAGGGAACCGGGGAGCTGTTTTTT.

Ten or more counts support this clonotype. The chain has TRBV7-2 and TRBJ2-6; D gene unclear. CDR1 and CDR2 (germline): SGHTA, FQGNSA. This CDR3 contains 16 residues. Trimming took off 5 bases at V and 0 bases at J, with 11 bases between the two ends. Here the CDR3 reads CASSLLSYSGANVLTF. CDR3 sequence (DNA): TGTGCCAGCAGCCTTTTATCGTACTCTGGGGCCAACGTCCTGACTTTC. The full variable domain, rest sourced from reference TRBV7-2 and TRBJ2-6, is GAGVSQSPSNKVTEKGKDVELRCDPISGHTALYWYRQSLGQGLEFLIYFQGNSAPDKSGLPSDRFSAERTGGSVSTLTIQRTQQEDSAVYLCASSLLSYSGANVLTFGAGSRLTVL.